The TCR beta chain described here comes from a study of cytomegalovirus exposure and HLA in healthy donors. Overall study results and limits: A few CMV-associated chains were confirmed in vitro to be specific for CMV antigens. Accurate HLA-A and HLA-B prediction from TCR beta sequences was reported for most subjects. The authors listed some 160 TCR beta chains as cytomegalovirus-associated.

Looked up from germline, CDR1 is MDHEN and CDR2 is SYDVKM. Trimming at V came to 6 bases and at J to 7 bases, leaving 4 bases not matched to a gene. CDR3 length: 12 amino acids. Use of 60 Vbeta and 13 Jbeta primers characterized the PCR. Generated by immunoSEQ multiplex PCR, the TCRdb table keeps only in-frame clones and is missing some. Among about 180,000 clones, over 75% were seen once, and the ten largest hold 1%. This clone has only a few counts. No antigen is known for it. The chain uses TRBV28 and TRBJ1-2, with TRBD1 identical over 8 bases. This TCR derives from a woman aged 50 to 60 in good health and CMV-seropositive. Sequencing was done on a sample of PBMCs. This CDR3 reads CASRTTGGGYTF. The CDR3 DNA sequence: TGTGCCAGCAGGACTACAGGGGGTGGCTACACCTTC.